These T cell receptor beta chains were read from a single sample in a study of shared clonotypes between healthy human individuals. Some clones are missing from TCRdb's copy, which holds only in-frame ones; the method was immunoSEQ multiplex PCR. The data contain roughly 170,000 clones, around 63% of them singletons. Sequencing was performed on memory CD4+ T cells sorted from blood. The receptors originated from a man younger than 45 in good health. Both conserved end residues are part of each CDR3.

V	CDR3
TRBV11-2	CASSQHTLQYNEQFF
TRBV6-5	CASSYLPVHSSYTF
TRBV27	CASSAYSGGYEQYF
TRBV25-1	CASGTGMNTEAFF
TRBV6-1	CASSEQARTEAFF
TRBV6-6	CASRLSDRVSNEKLFF
TRBV5-4	CASSLEGNYGYTF
TRBV5-1	CASSLVAGGPNEQFF
TRBV30	CARTSLISTDTQYF
TRBV7-2	CASSLAVGGGETQYF
TRBV6-5	CASSSVPDRNTGELFF
TRBV6-6	CASSYSADSNQPQHF
TRBV7-8	CASSIPGQLEEQYF
TRBV19	CASTSTGSGQPQHF
TRBV7-2	CASSRSGLSEQYF
TRBV5-1	CASSSIAGGTNEQFF
TRBV11-2	CASSELTGRAGELFF
TRBV27	CASSLAGLAGEETQYF
TRBV7-8	CASSRTSGRVSSYEQYF
TRBV14	CASSSKLARQETQYF
TRBV5-1	CATSPGGAEETQYF
TRBV6-1	CASTPGLAGYEQYF
TRBV2	CASTPVVRALGYTDTQYF
TRBV18	CASSPPSETQYF
TRBV2	CASSDSGVKNIQYF
TRBV10-3	CAISAGTGQETQYF
TRBV28	CASSDRTGGNEQYF
TRBV6-5	CASSRDKTQYF
TRBV2	CASKVQGPAYEAFF
TRBV11-2	CASSLGYIEQFF
TRBV4-1	CASSRRLAGDNEQFF
TRBV10-3	CAINKRGPALDEQYF
TRBV28	CASSLWRTSFTDTQYF
TRBV1	CTSRKREGLWAYEQYF
TRBV7-8	CASSPEEAGASYEQYF
TRBV18	CASSPSGRLTDTQYF
TRBV27	CASSFDSASMSNYGYTF
TRBV6-6	CASSYTTGNQPQHF
TRBV7-3	CASSLVGDGYTF
TRBV6-6	CASSPGRGSNQPQHF
TRBV5-1	CASSFSSQASYEQYF
TRBV5-4	CASSSGRDLIYGYTF